Detailed here is one T cell receptor (beta chain). The antigen remains unidentified. This record belongs to a study of cytomegalovirus exposure and HLA in healthy donors. With 60 Vbeta and 13 Jbeta primers, the PCR was carried out. Generated by immunoSEQ multiplex PCR, the TCRdb table keeps only in-frame clones and is missing some. The sample contains under 150,000 clones, 80% of which appear only once. Between the trimmed V and J ends, which lost 0 bases and 7 bases, there was a span of 16 bases. Germline V gene lookup returns CDR1 GTSNPN and CDR2 SVGIG (reference sequence). This CDR3 has 14 residues. Overall study findings and caveats: A missense DCLRE1C variant was associated with V- and J-gene trimming of TCR beta chains in a later analysis, and an independent cohort replicated the association.

The origin of this receptor is a man younger than 45 in good health and CMV-seronegative. Specimen: PBMCs. The chain recombines TRBV30 with TRBJ2-7; D possibly corresponds to TRBD2 (5 bases). DNA of the CDR3: TGTGCCTGGAGTGTACGGCGGGCCCGTGCGGAGCAGTACTTC. Its protein is CAWSVRRARAEQYF.